These 16 T cell receptor beta chains were all obtained from the same sample, sequenced in a study of cytomegalovirus exposure and HLA in healthy donors. The PCR made use of 60 Vbeta and 13 Jbeta primers. The repertoire was sequenced with immunoSEQ multiplex PCR; TCRdb's copy has only in-frame clones and lacks some. The sample has 95,000 to 130,000 clones, roughly a tenth seen once; the top ten hold roughly 3%. The sequenced sample consisted of PBMCs. The receptors stem from a man aged 25-40 years in good health and CMV-seronegative.

The chain has TRBV5-5 and TRBJ2-3; D not certain. There are 13 residues in the CDR3. V shed 10 bases and J shed 1 base, with 13 bases lying between them. The germline V gene has CDR1 SGHKS and CDR2 YYEKEE (reference sequence). Here the CDR3 DNA reads TGTGCCGCCGGGTCCCAAGGCACAGATACGCAGTATTTT. Translating gives CAAGSQGTDTQYF.

The CDR3 loop is CAFISQSSNEKLFF. The CDR3 coding sequence is TGTGCCTTCATCTCACAGAGTTCTAATGAAAAACTGTTTTTT. The genes are TRBV30 and TRBJ1-4; D gene unclear. The ends were cut back, 7 bases at V and 3 bases at J, with 15 bases in the middle. The CDR3 covers 14 residues. Germline CDR1 GTSNPN, CDR2 SVGIG (reference sequence).

The V call is TRBV15, the J call TRBJ1-1; 8 nucleotides match TRBD1. Trimming at V came to 0 bases and at J to 1 base, leaving 1 base not matched to a gene. The CDR3 sequence is 15 residues long. The germline CDR1 and CDR2 sequences are LNHNV and YYDKDF (reference sequence). CDR3 DNA sequence: TGTGCCACCAGCAGAGAAGACAGGGGGAACACTGAAGCTTTCTTT. Translated, it gives CATSREDRGNTEAFF.

This clone was observed a handful of times. V and J are TRBV4-3 and TRBJ2-1, with TRBD2 matching 8 bases. The CDR3 is 15 residues long. Germline V gene lookup returns CDR1 LGHNA and CDR2 YSLEER. V gave up 3 bases and J gave up 10 bases; unmatched junction bases: 11. DNA of the CDR3: TGCGCCAGCAGCCACGACCCGACTAGCGCCTTAGAGCAGTTCTTC. Protein product: CASSHDPTSALEQFF.

This clone was detected only a few times. The chain recombines TRBV25-1 with TRBJ1-3, with D tentatively TRBD1 (6 bases). The germline V and J ends were trimmed by 4 bases and 0 bases, with 16 bases remaining between them. The CDR3 extends over 17 amino acids. Germline V lookup: CDR1 MGHDK, CDR2 SYGVNS. CDR3 nucleotide sequence: TGTGCCAGCAGTGCGGGACAAACCCACCTCTCTGGAAACACCATATATTTT. This codes for CASSAGQTHLSGNTIYF.

This clone came up a few times. The chain uses TRBV4-2 and TRBJ2-7; D perhaps matches TRBD1 (5 bases). CDR1 is LGHNA and CDR2 is YNFKEQ in the germline V gene. With 1 base removed from V and 6 bases from J, the gap between germline ends came to 13 bases. This CDR3 has 14 amino acids. The CDR3 loop is CASSQGQGVGEQYF. In DNA, the CDR3 is TGTGCCAGCAGCCAAGGGCAAGGGGTGGGCGAGCAGTACTTC.

The V and J genes are TRBV4-3 and TRBJ2-7, with 11 bases that match TRBD1. The CDR3 consists of 15 residues. CDR1 is LGHNA and CDR2 is YSLEER in the germline V gene. The ends lost 0 bases at V and 4 bases at J; junction bases unmatched: 2. For the CDR3, the DNA is TGCGCCAGCAGCCAAGATGGGACAGGGGGGTACGAGCAGTACTTC. Its protein is CASSQDGTGGYEQYF.

A word on this clone: No conserved phenylalanine or tryptophan ends this CDR3, so it is likely a read error. This chain joins TRBV12-5 and TRBJ1-1; maybe TRBD1 (5 bases). The CDR3 sequence is 12 residues long. Germline assignment: CDR1 LGHNT and CDR2 FRNRAP. V lost 4 bases and J 6 bases, leaving 9 bases between the germline ends. In DNA, the CDR3 is TGTGCTAGTGGTTCGGACATTCCTGAAGCTTTCCTT. Its translation is CASGSDIPEAFL.

About this clone itself: Other DNA sequences in this specimen translate into the identical CDR3. The J gene is TRBJ1-1, the V gene TRBV18; the match to TRBD1 covers 7 bases. CDR1 is KGHSH and CDR2 is LQKENI in the germline V gene. The CDR3 extends over 14 amino acids. The V and J ends lost 5 bases and 1 base, in that order; junction bases with no gene match: 4. This chain's CDR3 is CASSTGAGNTEAFF. In nucleotides, the CDR3 is TGTGCCAGCTCAACAGGGGCAGGGAACACTGAAGCTTTCTTT. Combining the CDR3 with reference TRBV18 and TRBJ1-1 gives the whole variable domain NAGVMQNPRHLVRRRGQEARLRCSPMKGHSHVYWYRQLPEEGLKFMVYLQKENIIDESGMPKERFSAEFPKEGPSILRIQQVVRGDSAAYFCASSTGAGNTEAFFGQGTRLTVV.

This clone has ten or more counts. This rearrangement joins TRBV5-1 to TRBJ1-4; 8 bases match TRBD1. V was pared by 0 bases and J by 8 bases, with 6 bases of the junction left unmatched. Per germline, CDR1 SGHRS and CDR2 YFSETQ. The length of the CDR3 is 15 residues. The CDR3 DNA follows: TGCGCCAGCAGCTTGGCCGGGACAGGAGGAGAAAAACTGTTTTTT. Translation gives CASSLAGTGGEKLFF.

This clone was counted a few times. V is TRBV11-3 and J is TRBJ1-1, with 9 nucleotides matching TRBD1. Germline V gene data show CDR1 as SGHNT and CDR2 as YENEEA. CDR3 length equals 15 residues. V lost 3 bases to trimming and J lost 6 bases; unmatched junction nucleotides: 8. For the CDR3, the DNA is TGTGCCAGCAGCTTTCCCCGGACAGGGGTCCCTGAAGCTTTCTTT. Translating gives CASSFPRTGVPEAFF.

The count of this clone is one. This chain uses TRBV6-1 with TRBJ1-5; possibly TRBD1 for D (6 bases). V gave up 8 bases and J gave up 9 bases, with 17 bases separating them. Germline lookup yields CDR1 MNHNS and CDR2 SASEGT. This CDR3 comprises 13 residues. The CDR3 bases are TGTGCCAGCCTTACAGGGAACCGGGGGCCCCAGCATTTT. Translation gives CASLTGNRGPQHF.

The rearrangement links TRBV6-1 to TRBJ1-1; a weak D match, TRBD1 (5 bases). V dropped 7 bases and J dropped 8 bases, with 17 bases sitting between them. Looked up from germline, CDR1 is MNHNS and CDR2 is SASEGT. This CDR3 comprises 13 residues. The CDR3 bases are TGTGCCAGCAAAGCCGAGCCGCGGGGGGAAGCTTTCTTT. It is translated as CASKAEPRGEAFF.

This clone was counted only a few times. This chain connects TRBV2 to TRBJ2-7, with 8 bases aligning to TRBD1. The trim removed 6 bases at V and 2 bases at J, leaving 9 bases unmatched. The CDR3 is 15 residues long. The germline CDR1 and CDR2 sequences are SNHLY and FYNNEI. The CDR3 loop is CASSESWTGTYEQYF. The CDR3 DNA follows: TGTGCCAGCAGCGAATCTTGGACAGGGACCTACGAGCAGTACTTC.

This chain joins TRBV14 and TRBJ2-3; tentative D call: TRBD1 (6 bases). Per the germline V gene, CDR1 is SGHDN and CDR2 is FVKESK. This CDR3 has 15 residues. Trimming cost V 2 bases and J 8 bases, with 17 bases left between them. CDR3 region: CASSQLRGVEGTQYF. The CDR3 DNA reads as TGTGCCAGCAGCCAACTCAGGGGCGTAGAAGGTACGCAGTATTTT.

The chain recombines TRBV5-1 with TRBJ2-1; 7 bases are a match to TRBD1. The CDR3 totals 14 residues. The J segment lost 5 bases and the V segment lost 6 bases, leaving 8 bases of the junction unmatched. Germline lookup yields CDR1 SGHRS and CDR2 YFSETQ. The DNA for the CDR3 is TGCGCCAGCAACCACCACGGGACAGACAATGAGCAGTTCTTC. This codes for CASNHHGTDNEQFF.